A selection of T cell receptor beta chains follows, all from one sample in a study of blood T cell repertoires in COVID-19. Only in-frame clones appear in the TCRdb table, and some are missing; sequencing was by immunoSEQ multiplex PCR. The data show 45,000 to 70,000 clones, with roughly 84% seen just once and around 13% held by the top ten. The sequenced sample was peripheral blood. These receptors were collected from a woman at least 80 years old with acute or convalescent COVID-19. CDR3s include the opening cysteine and the closing phenylalanine or tryptophan. Fields, in order: clone size, J gene, V gene, CDR3 protein. Rows give clone size only sometimes, using once, few, many, or a class for an expanded clone.

NA | TRBJ1-5 | TRBV19 | CASRQEATRNQPQHF
NA | TRBJ2-7 | TRBV14 | CASSQPNRGAGGFLAEQYF
few | TRBJ1-5 | TRBV7-2 | CASTFTLGGVNQPQHF
NA | TRBJ1-6 | TRBV6-6 | CASSDSYSPLHF
NA | TRBJ2-7 | TRBV5-4 | CASSKKAGHSYEQYF
NA | TRBJ2-3 | TRBV7-9 | CASSWSSGTSEDTQYF
NA | TRBJ1-5 | TRBV5-1 | CASSLGVYSNQPQHF
NA | TRBJ2-3 | TRBV30 | CAWSPSRVFSTDTQYF
NA | TRBJ2-1 | TRBV2 | CASSEGPAEYNEQFF
NA | TRBJ1-1 | TRBV3-1/TRBV3-2 | CASSQRTGGFSNTEAFF
NA | TRBJ1-3 | TRBV11-2 | CASSLSESGNTIYF
NA | TRBJ2-1 | TRBV24-1 | CATSDAGGIYNEQFF
NA | TRBJ2-5 | TRBV5-5 | CASSPPGGPKETQYF
few | TRBJ2-7 | TRBV2 | CASSVGTDYEQYF
NA | TRBJ1-2 | TRBV5-6 | CASSLLSNYGYTF
NA | TRBJ1-5 | TRBV18 | CASSPPGQSNQPQHF
NA | TRBJ2-2 | TRBV11-2 | CASSMTSGVSGELFF
NA | TRBJ2-7 | TRBV12-3/TRBV12-4 | CASSPILPWQYF
NA | TRBJ1-5 | TRBV19 | CASSMTGVANQPQHF
NA | TRBJ1-5 | TRBV9 | CASSVGGQVNQPQHF
NA | TRBJ1-2 | TRBV19 | CASSIPQGSLRDYGYTF
NA | TRBJ2-2 | TRBV5-1 | CASSQQRANTGELFF
NA | TRBJ1-2 | TRBV29-1 | CSVPRTYGYTF
once | TRBJ1-6 | TRBV28 | CATWDSVNSPLHF
once | TRBJ1-4 | TRBV3-1/TRBV3-2 | CASSQDFGATNEKLFF
NA | TRBJ1-1 | TRBV7-9 | CASSLTGDTEAFF
NA | TRBJ2-2 | TRBV3-1/TRBV3-2 | CASTRGSGGSNTGELFF
NA | TRBJ2-7 | TRBV11-2 | CASSPGQGVIYEQYF
NA | TRBJ1-1 | TRBV6-5 | CASSYSPGGPNTEAFF
NA | TRBJ2-1 | TRBV27 | CASSSLGRHNEQFF
NA | TRBJ1-2 | TRBV12-3/TRBV12-4 | CASRSQGVDGYTF